This record looks at one TCR beta chain sequence and its context. The sample comes from a study of blood T cell repertoires in COVID-19. Sequenced by immunoSEQ multiplex PCR; TCRdb stores in-frame clones only, minus some. The repertoire holds 80,000 or so clones, 81% seen once, with approximately 40% in the top ten. The CDR3 loop spans 13 amino acids. V lost 4 bases and J 9 bases, leaving 13 bases between the germline ends. Germline V gene sequence: CDR1 MNHEY, CDR2 SVGAGI. The clonotype was recovered from an elderly man with acute or convalescent COVID-19. The chain uses TRBV6-5 and TRBJ2-1, with a tentative D call TRBD2 (6 bases). Sequencing input: peripheral blood. CDR3 nucleotides: TGTGCCAGCAGTTTCTCAGTCGGGGGTGAGCAGTTCTTC. As protein: CASSFSVGGEQFF.